Listed below are T cell receptor beta chains from one sample, sequenced in a study of neurological immune-mediated disorders. Each CDR3 protein is one row after TCRdb ran MiXCR on the 5' RACE reads. The sample includes roughly 48,000 distinct CDR3 sequences, about 13% of them seen just once. Sequences were obtained from PBMCs. These receptors were obtained from a male donor with HTLV-1-associated myelopathy (HAM/TSP). CDR3s include the opening cysteine and the closing phenylalanine or tryptophan. D genes are given only for firm matches. Clone size is stated in some rows and not others, as once, few, many or a class when expanded.

d_call: .
clone_size: many
v_call: TRBV3-1
j_call: TRBJ1-6
cdr3_nt: TGTGCCAGCAGCCAAGAGCCCAGGGGTAGGAATTCACCCCTCCACTTT
cdr3_aa: CASSQEPRGRNSPLHF

d_call: .
clone_size: many
v_call: TRBV20-1
j_call: TRBJ2-2
cdr3_nt: TGCAGTGCAGCAGGGGACACGAACACCGGGGAGCTGTTTTTT
cdr3_aa: CSAAGDTNTGELFF

d_call: TRBD2
clone_size: many
v_call: TRBV5-1
j_call: TRBJ2-7
cdr3_nt: TGCGCCAGCAGCCCCCAGGTGACGGGAGGCGAGCAGTACTTC
cdr3_aa: CASSPQVTGGEQYF

d_call: .
clone_size: many
v_call: TRBV7-2
j_call: TRBJ1-1
cdr3_nt: TGTGCCAGCAGCTCAGAGACAGTGATGAACACTGAAGCTTTCTTT
cdr3_aa: CASSSETVMNTEAFF

d_call: TRBD2
clone_size: many
v_call: TRBV24-1
j_call: TRBJ2-7
cdr3_nt: TGTGCCACCAGTGATTCCAAAACTAGCGGGGGGGCCTACGAGCAGTACTTC
cdr3_aa: CATSDSKTSGGAYEQYF

d_call: TRBD2
clone_size: many
v_call: TRBV10-3
j_call: TRBJ2-7
cdr3_nt: TGTGCCATCAGTGAGTCGACTAGCGCAACCTACGAGCAGTACTTC
cdr3_aa: CAISESTSATYEQYF

d_call: TRBD1
clone_size: many
v_call: TRBV20-1
j_call: TRBJ2-7
cdr3_nt: TGCAGTGCTAGAGAAAGGGGACAGGTGGATTACGAGCAGTACTTC
cdr3_aa: CSARERGQVDYEQYF

d_call: .
clone_size: many
v_call: TRBV5-1
j_call: TRBJ1-1
cdr3_nt: TGCGCCAGCAGCTTGGTCACCCCGGCGGACACTGAAGCTTTCTTT
cdr3_aa: CASSLVTPADTEAFF

d_call: TRBD1
clone_size: many
v_call: TRBV5-1
j_call: TRBJ1-1
cdr3_nt: TGCGCCAGCAGCTTCTTCCCCTGGACAGGCCGGAACACTGAAGCTTTCTTT
cdr3_aa: CASSFFPWTGRNTEAFF

d_call: .
clone_size: .
v_call: TRBV18
j_call: TRBJ1-5
cdr3_nt: TGTGCCAGCTCACCACAGACAGCTAATCAGCCCCAGCATTTT
cdr3_aa: CASSPQTANQPQHF

d_call: .
clone_size: many
v_call: TRBV5-1
j_call: TRBJ2-3
cdr3_nt: TGCGCCAGCAGCTTGGCACAGAGCACAGATACGCAGTATTTT
cdr3_aa: CASSLAQSTDTQYF

d_call: TRBD1
clone_size: .
v_call: TRBV6-2/TRBV6-3
j_call: TRBJ2-7
cdr3_nt: TGTGCCAGCAGTTTCCGACAGGGACCCTACGAGCAGTACTTC
cdr3_aa: CASSFRQGPYEQYF

d_call: TRBD1
clone_size: many
v_call: TRBV6-5
j_call: TRBJ2-1
cdr3_nt: TGTGCCAGCAGTTCCCGGGACAGACCCTACAATGAGCAGTTCTTC
cdr3_aa: CASSSRDRPYNEQFF

d_call: .
clone_size: many
v_call: TRBV20-1
j_call: TRBJ1-5
cdr3_nt: TGCAGTGCTCGAGGGGTCGGAGGCCAGCCCCAGCATTTT
cdr3_aa: CSARGVGGQPQHF

d_call: .
clone_size: many
v_call: TRBV12-3/TRBV12-4
j_call: TRBJ1-2
cdr3_nt: TGTGCCAGCAGTTTGGGGCTTCCCCCCCTCTATGGCTACACCTTC
cdr3_aa: CASSLGLPPLYGYTF

d_call: .
clone_size: many
v_call: TRBV11-1
j_call: TRBJ2-5
cdr3_nt: TGTGCCAGCAGGATCGGGCGGGAGACCCAGTACTTC
cdr3_aa: CASRIGRETQYF

d_call: TRBD1
clone_size: many
v_call: TRBV28
j_call: TRBJ1-1
cdr3_nt: TGTGTCAGCAAATCCGACAGGGGGCTGAACACTGAAGCTTTCTTT
cdr3_aa: CVSKSDRGLNTEAFF

d_call: .
clone_size: many
v_call: TRBV9
j_call: TRBJ2-3
cdr3_nt: TGTGCCAGCAGCGTCAGGTGGAGCACAGATACGCAGTATTTT
cdr3_aa: CASSVRWSTDTQYF

d_call: .
clone_size: many
v_call: TRBV20-1
j_call: TRBJ1-6
cdr3_nt: TGCAGTGCTACCCGGGAGTCTGGGCGGCCCCTCCACTTT
cdr3_aa: CSATRESGRPLHF

d_call: TRBD1
clone_size: many
v_call: TRBV18
j_call: TRBJ2-7
cdr3_nt: TGTGCCAGCTCACCACCGGCTCCAGGGGGCTCCTACGAGCAGTACTTC
cdr3_aa: CASSPPAPGGSYEQYF

d_call: TRBD2
clone_size: .
v_call: TRBV20-1
j_call: TRBJ2-3
cdr3_nt: TGCAGTGCTAGACTAGCGGGGAGGGACACAGATACGCAGTATTTT
cdr3_aa: CSARLAGRDTDTQYF

d_call: .
clone_size: many
v_call: TRBV5-1
j_call: TRBJ2-7
cdr3_nt: TGCGCCAGCAGCTTGGGATCAGCCCAGTACGAGCAGTACTTC
cdr3_aa: CASSLGSAQYEQYF

d_call: TRBD1
clone_size: many
v_call: TRBV11-2
j_call: TRBJ1-5
cdr3_nt: TGTGCCAGCAGCCCCGATCCAGGGGGCCCCCAGCATTTT
cdr3_aa: CASSPDPGGPQHF

d_call: TRBD1
clone_size: many
v_call: TRBV3-1
j_call: TRBJ1-2
cdr3_nt: TGTGCCAGCAGCCGACAGGGAGGTGGCTACACCTTC
cdr3_aa: CASSRQGGGYTF

d_call: TRBD1
clone_size: many
v_call: TRBV12-3/TRBV12-4
j_call: TRBJ1-1
cdr3_nt: TGTGCCAGCAGTGTGACAGGGGGGAACACTGAAGCTTTCTTT
cdr3_aa: CASSVTGGNTEAFF

d_call: .
clone_size: many
v_call: TRBV5-1
j_call: TRBJ2-1
cdr3_nt: TGCGCCAGCAGCTCTGCCCTCGGCTCCCTTGGTGAGCAGTTCTTC
cdr3_aa: CASSSALGSLGEQFF

d_call: .
clone_size: many
v_call: TRBV11-2
j_call: TRBJ2-7
cdr3_nt: TGTGCCAGCACCATTAAGGCGGAGCAGTACTTC
cdr3_aa: CASTIKAEQYF

d_call: TRBD1
clone_size: many
v_call: TRBV7-2
j_call: TRBJ2-5
cdr3_nt: TGTGCCAGCAGCTTAGCGTCCCAGGGGGAGGAGACCCAGTACTTC
cdr3_aa: CASSLASQGEETQYF

d_call: TRBD2
clone_size: many
v_call: TRBV9
j_call: TRBJ2-4
cdr3_nt: TGTGCCAGCAGCGTAACTAGCGGGAACATTCAGTACTTC
cdr3_aa: CASSVTSGNIQYF

d_call: .
clone_size: many
v_call: TRBV28
j_call: TRBJ1-1
cdr3_nt: TGTGCCAGCAGTTCCGGGGGCGCCGGGATCGACACTGAAGCTTTCTTT
cdr3_aa: CASSSGGAGIDTEAFF

d_call: TRBD1
clone_size: many
v_call: TRBV5-1
j_call: TRBJ1-4
cdr3_nt: TGCGCCAGCAGCACTGGGACAGAGGAAAAACTGTTTTTT
cdr3_aa: CASSTGTEEKLFF

d_call: .
clone_size: many
v_call: TRBV28
j_call: TRBJ1-6
cdr3_nt: TGTGCCACAGGACTGAGCTCCTATAATTCACCCCTCCACTTT
cdr3_aa: CATGLSSYNSPLHF

d_call: TRBD1
clone_size: many
v_call: TRBV5-1
j_call: TRBJ2-1
cdr3_nt: TGCGCCAGCAGCTTGGAGGGGGCGCACTCCTACAATGAGCAGTTCTTC
cdr3_aa: CASSLEGAHSYNEQFF

d_call: TRBD1
clone_size: many
v_call: TRBV7-2
j_call: TRBJ2-2
cdr3_nt: TGTGCCAGCAGCTCCCAGGGGGCGAACACCGGGGAGCTGTTTTTT
cdr3_aa: CASSSQGANTGELFF

d_call: .
clone_size: many
v_call: TRBV5-5
j_call: TRBJ2-5
cdr3_nt: TGTGCCAGCAGCTTGGTGGTCTGGGTAGAGATGCAAGAGACCCAGTACTTC
cdr3_aa: CASSLVVWVEMQETQYF

d_call: TRBD1
clone_size: many
v_call: TRBV5-1
j_call: TRBJ1-1
cdr3_nt: TGCGCCAGCAGCCCCAGACAGGGGGCCGGCACTGAAGCTTTCTTT
cdr3_aa: CASSPRQGAGTEAFF

d_call: .
clone_size: many
v_call: TRBV7-2
j_call: TRBJ2-3
cdr3_nt: TGTGCCAGCAGCTTAGAGGGGGGGGCCGATACGCAGTATTTT
cdr3_aa: CASSLEGGADTQYF

d_call: .
clone_size: many
v_call: TRBV12-3/TRBV12-4
j_call: TRBJ2-2
cdr3_nt: TGTGCCAGCACGAAATTCCTCCCGGGTTCTGGTCCTTACCCCGGGGAGCTGTTTTTT
cdr3_aa: CASTKFLPGSGPYPGELFF

d_call: .
clone_size: once
v_call: TRBV5-1
j_call: TRBJ2-3
cdr3_nt: TGCGCCAGCAGCTTGGGACAGATAACAGATACGCAGTATTTT
cdr3_aa: CASSLGQITDTQYF

d_call: .
clone_size: many
v_call: TRBV7-9
j_call: TRBJ2-7
cdr3_nt: TGTGCCAGCAGCATAGGGAACCGGGGCGAGCAGTACTTC
cdr3_aa: CASSIGNRGEQYF

d_call: .
clone_size: .
v_call: TRBV6-2/TRBV6-3
j_call: TRBJ2-6
cdr3_nt: TGTGCCAGCAGTTACCAGGGGTTCTCTGGGGCCAACGTCCTGACTTTC
cdr3_aa: CASSYQGFSGANVLTF

d_call: TRBD1
clone_size: many
v_call: TRBV5-1
j_call: TRBJ2-7
cdr3_nt: TGCGCCAGCAGCAGAGTGGGACAGGGCTACGAGCAGTACTTC
cdr3_aa: CASSRVGQGYEQYF

d_call: .
clone_size: many
v_call: TRBV7-2
j_call: TRBJ2-1
cdr3_nt: TGTGCCAGCAGCTTATTTCGCGGAGGCTACAATGAGCAGTTCTTC
cdr3_aa: CASSLFRGGYNEQFF

d_call: .
clone_size: many
v_call: TRBV15
j_call: TRBJ2-4
cdr3_nt: TGTGCCACCAGCAGAGAAACAGGGCGTATGGCCAAAAACATTCAGTACTTC
cdr3_aa: CATSRETGRMAKNIQYF

d_call: .
clone_size: many
v_call: TRBV28
j_call: TRBJ2-1
cdr3_nt: TGTGCCAGCAGTCCACCGTTAAACAATGAGCAGTTCTTC
cdr3_aa: CASSPPLNNEQFF

d_call: .
clone_size: many
v_call: TRBV4-3
j_call: TRBJ2-1
cdr3_nt: TGCGCCAGCAGCCAAGATTTTGGGGTGAGGGCCTACAATGAGCAGTTCTTC
cdr3_aa: CASSQDFGVRAYNEQFF

d_call: .
clone_size: many
v_call: TRBV5-5
j_call: TRBJ2-3
cdr3_nt: TGTGCCAGCAGCTTGTTGGTTTTGAGCACAGATACGCAGTATTTT
cdr3_aa: CASSLLVLSTDTQYF

d_call: TRBD1
clone_size: once
v_call: TRBV10-3
j_call: TRBJ1-6
cdr3_nt: TGTGCCATCAGTGAGTCAGGACAGGGGAATTCACCCCTCCACTTT
cdr3_aa: CAISESGQGNSPLHF

d_call: .
clone_size: many
v_call: TRBV5-1
j_call: TRBJ1-6
cdr3_nt: TGCGCCAGCAGCTCCCCTGGGAGTGAAAATTCACCCCTCCACTTT
cdr3_aa: CASSSPGSENSPLHF